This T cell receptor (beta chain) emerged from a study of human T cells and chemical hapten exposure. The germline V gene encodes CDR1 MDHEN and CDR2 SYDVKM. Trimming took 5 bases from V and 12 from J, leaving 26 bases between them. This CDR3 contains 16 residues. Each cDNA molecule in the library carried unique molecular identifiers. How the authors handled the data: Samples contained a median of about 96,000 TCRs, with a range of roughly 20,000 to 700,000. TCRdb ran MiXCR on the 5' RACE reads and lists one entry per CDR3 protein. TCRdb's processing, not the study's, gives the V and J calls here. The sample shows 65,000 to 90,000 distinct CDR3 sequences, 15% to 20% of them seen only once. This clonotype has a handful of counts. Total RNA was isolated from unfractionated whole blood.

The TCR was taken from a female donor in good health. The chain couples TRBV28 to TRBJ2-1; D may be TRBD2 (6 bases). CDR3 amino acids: CASSGRDSINWGWQFF. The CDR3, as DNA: TGTGCCAGCAGTGGACGGGACTCAATAAATTGGGGGTGGCAGTTCTTC.